This T cell receptor (beta chain) comes out of a study of cytomegalovirus exposure and HLA in healthy donors. PCR primers comprised 60 Vbeta and 13 Jbeta primers. TCRdb's table, derived via immunoSEQ multiplex PCR, lists solely in-frame clones and lacks some. Among 210,000 or so clones, 76% were seen once, and the ten largest hold about 0.63%. V was clipped by 1 base and J by 5 bases, with 15 bases between them. The CDR3 sequence is 15 residues long. Per germline, CDR1 SGHRS and CDR2 YFSETQ. Study-wide findings and caveats: In a later analysis, TCR beta V- and J-gene trimming was associated with a missense DCLRE1C variant.

Remarks on this clone: Its antigen is undetermined.

The sample comprised PBMCs. This rearrangement joins TRBV5-1 to TRBJ1-2; a weak D match, TRBD1 (5 bases). The sequence was collected from a man between 18 and 29 years old in good health and CMV-seronegative. CDR3 loop: CASSLNSQGGYGYTF. CDR3 DNA sequence: TGCGCCAGCAGCTTGAATAGTCAGGGTGGTTATGGCTACACCTTC. The full variable domain, in which reference TRBV5-1 and TRBJ1-2 provide the parts outside the CDR3, is KAGVTQTPRYLIKTRGQQVTLSCSPISGHRSVSWYQQTPGQGLQFLFEYFSETQRNKGNFPGRFSGRQFSNSRSEMNVSTLELGDSALYLCASSLNSQGGYGYTFGSGTRLTVV.